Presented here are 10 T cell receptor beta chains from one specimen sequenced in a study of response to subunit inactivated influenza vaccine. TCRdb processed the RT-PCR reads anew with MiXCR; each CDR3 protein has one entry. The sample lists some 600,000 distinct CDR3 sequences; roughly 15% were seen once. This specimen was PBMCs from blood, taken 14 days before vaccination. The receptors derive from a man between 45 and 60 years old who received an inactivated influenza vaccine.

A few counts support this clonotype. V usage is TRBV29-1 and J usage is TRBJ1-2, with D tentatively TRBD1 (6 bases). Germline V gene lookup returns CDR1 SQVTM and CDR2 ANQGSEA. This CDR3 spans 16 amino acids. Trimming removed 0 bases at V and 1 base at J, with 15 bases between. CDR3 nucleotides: TGCAGCGTTGAAGATGTAGGGCAGGGGATTAACTATGGCTACACCTTC. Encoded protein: CSVEDVGQGINYGYTF.

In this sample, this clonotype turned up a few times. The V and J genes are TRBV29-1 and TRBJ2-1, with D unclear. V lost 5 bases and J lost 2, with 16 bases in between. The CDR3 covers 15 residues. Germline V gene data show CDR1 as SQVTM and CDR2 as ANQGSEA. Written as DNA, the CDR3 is TGCAGCGTTTTTCTTGAAACATCCGCCTACAATGAGCAGTTCTTC. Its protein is CSVFLETSAYNEQFF.

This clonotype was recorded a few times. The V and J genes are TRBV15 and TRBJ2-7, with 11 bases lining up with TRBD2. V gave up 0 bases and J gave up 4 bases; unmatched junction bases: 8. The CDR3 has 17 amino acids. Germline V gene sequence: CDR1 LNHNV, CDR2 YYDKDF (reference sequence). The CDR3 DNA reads TGTGCCACCAGCAGAGAACTAGCGGGAGAGGTTCCTTACGAGCAGTACTTC. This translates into CATSRELAGEVPYEQYF.

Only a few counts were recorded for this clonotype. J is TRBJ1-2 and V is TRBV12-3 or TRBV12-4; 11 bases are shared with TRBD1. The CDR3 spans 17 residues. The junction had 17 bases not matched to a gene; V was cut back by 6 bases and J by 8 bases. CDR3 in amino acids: CASSRTGGASRLGGYTF. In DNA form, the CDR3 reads TGTGCCAGCAGCAGGACAGGGGGCGCGTCTCGCCTGGGCGGCTACACCTTC.

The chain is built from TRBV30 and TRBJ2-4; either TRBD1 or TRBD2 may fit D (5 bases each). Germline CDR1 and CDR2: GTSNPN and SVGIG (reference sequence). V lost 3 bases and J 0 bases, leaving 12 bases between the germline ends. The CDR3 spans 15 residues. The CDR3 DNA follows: TGTGCCTGGAGCGGGGCCCCCGGAGCCAAAAACATTCAGTACTTC. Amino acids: CAWSGAPGAKNIQYF.

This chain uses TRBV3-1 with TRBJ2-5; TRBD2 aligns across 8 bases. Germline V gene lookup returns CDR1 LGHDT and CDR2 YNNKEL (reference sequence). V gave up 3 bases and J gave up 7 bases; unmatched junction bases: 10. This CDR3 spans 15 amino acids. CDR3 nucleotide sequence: TGTGCCAGCAGCCAGCAACTAGCGGCCGGAGGGACCCAGTACTTC. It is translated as CASSQQLAAGGTQYF.

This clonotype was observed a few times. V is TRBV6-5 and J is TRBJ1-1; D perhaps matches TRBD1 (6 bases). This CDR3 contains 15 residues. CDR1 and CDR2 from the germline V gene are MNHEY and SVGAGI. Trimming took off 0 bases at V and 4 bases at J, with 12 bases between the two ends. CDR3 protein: CASSYSVQGITEAFF. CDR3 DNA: TGTGCCAGCAGTTACTCTGTACAGGGTATCACTGAAGCTTTCTTT.

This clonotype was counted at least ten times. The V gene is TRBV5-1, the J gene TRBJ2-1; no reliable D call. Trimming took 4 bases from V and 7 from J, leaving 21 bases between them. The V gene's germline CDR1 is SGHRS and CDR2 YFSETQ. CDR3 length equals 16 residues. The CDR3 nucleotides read TGCGCCAGCAGCGGTCTCCCGGGTTCTCTGGGGAATGAGCAGTTCTTC. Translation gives CASSGLPGSLGNEQFF.

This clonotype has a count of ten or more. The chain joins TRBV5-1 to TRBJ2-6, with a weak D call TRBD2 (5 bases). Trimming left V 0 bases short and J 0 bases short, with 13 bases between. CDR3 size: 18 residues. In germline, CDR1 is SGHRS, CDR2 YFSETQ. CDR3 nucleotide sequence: TGCGCCAGCAGCTTGGCCACAGCGGCAATCTCTGGGGCCAACGTCCTGACTTTC. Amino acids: CASSLATAAISGANVLTF.

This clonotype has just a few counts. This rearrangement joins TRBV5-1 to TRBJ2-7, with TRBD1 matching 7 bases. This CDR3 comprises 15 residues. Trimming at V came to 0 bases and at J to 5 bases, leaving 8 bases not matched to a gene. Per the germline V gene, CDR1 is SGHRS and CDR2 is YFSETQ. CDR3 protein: CASSLAQTGRNEQYF. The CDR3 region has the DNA TGCGCCAGCAGCTTGGCCCAGACAGGGCGGAACGAGCAGTACTTC.